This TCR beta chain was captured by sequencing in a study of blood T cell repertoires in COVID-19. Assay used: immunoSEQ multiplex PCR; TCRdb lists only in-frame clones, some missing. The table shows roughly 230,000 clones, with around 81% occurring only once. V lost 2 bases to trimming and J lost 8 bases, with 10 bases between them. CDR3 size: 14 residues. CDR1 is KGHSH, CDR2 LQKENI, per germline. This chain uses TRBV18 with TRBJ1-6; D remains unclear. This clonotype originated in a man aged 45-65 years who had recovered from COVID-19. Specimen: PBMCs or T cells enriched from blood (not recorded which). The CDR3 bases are TGTGCCAGCTCACCATCGGGGAAGGATTCACCCCTCCACTTT. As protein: CASSPSGKDSPLHF.